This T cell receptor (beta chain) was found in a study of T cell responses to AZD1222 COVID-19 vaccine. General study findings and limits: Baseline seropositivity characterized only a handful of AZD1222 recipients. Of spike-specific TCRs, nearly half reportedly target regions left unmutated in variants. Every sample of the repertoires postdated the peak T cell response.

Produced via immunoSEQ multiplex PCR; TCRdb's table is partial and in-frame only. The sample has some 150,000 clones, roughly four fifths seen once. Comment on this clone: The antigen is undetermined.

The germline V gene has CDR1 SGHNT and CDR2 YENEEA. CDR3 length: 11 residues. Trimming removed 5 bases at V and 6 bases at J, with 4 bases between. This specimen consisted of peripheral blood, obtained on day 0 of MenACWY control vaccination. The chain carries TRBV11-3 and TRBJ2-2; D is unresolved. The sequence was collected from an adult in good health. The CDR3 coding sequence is TGTGCCAGCAGCAACTCCGGGGAGCTGTTTTTT. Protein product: CASSNSGELFF.